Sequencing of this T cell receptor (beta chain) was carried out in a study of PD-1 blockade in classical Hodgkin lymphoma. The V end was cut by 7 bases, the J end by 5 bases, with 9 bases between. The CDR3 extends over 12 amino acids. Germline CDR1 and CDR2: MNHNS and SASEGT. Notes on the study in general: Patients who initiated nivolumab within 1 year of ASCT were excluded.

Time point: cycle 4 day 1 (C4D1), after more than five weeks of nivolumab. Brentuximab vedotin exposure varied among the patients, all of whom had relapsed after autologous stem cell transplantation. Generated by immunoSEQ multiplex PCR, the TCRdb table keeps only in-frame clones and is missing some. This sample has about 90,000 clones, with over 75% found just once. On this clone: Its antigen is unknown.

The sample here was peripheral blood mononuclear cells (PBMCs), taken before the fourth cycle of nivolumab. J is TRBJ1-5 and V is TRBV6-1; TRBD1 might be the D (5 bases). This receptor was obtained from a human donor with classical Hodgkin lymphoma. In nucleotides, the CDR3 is TGTGCCAGCAAACGGGGGGATCAGCCCCAGCATTTT. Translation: CASKRGDQPQHF.